Included here is one T cell receptor beta chain sequence, with context. Its antigen is not identified. A junction boundary mismatches the germline segment, possibly from a read error. Prepared libraries of TCR beta cDNA carried unique molecular identifiers. MiXCR, applied by TCRdb to the PCR reads, yields one record per CDR3 protein. The repertoire consists of about 770,000 distinct CDR3 sequences, with around 45% occurring once and the leading ten covering roughly 4.9%. The data originate from a study of post-analysis software for immune sequencing data. Points from the study as a whole: Co-batched samples clustered tightly together by F measure. The study found significantly lower normalized Chao1 diversity in multiple sclerosis patients than in controls.

The sequenced material came from blood. This TCR was sampled from a girl aged 10 to 17 with multiple sclerosis.

The CDR3 DNA follows: TGCAGTGCTAGAGAAGGAGGGAACTATGGCTGCACCTTC. This translates into CSAREGGNYGCTF. V and J are TRBV20-1 and TRBJ1-2; D not resolved. The CDR3 has 13 residues. Germline V gene lookup returns CDR1 DFQATT and CDR2 SNEGSKA (reference sequence).